The 3 T cell receptor beta chains below come from one sample, sequenced in a study of blood T cell repertoires in COVID-19. The protocol was immunoSEQ multiplex PCR, while the TCRdb copy is restricted to in-frame clones and leaves out a portion. The data contain about 180,000 clones, roughly 80% of them singletons. What was sequenced was peripheral blood. These receptor sequences come from a human donor in a cohort sampled during active COVID-19.

CDR3 sequence reads: CASTRPDRGLYEQYF. CDR3 sequence (DNA): TGTGCCAGCACCCGACCCGACAGGGGGCTGTACGAGCAGTACTTC. The chain combines TRBV28 with TRBJ2-7, with TRBD1 matching over 10 bases. Germline CDR1 MDHEN, CDR2 SYDVKM. Germline trimming cut 7 bases from V and 4 bases from J; bases unmatched to any gene: 10. This CDR3 spans 15 amino acids.

The chain recombines TRBV6-2 or TRBV6-3 with TRBJ1-5, with D unclear. Trimming cost V 0 bases and J 4 bases, with 10 bases left between them. CDR3 size: 15 residues. The germline V gene encodes CDR1 MNHEY and CDR2 SVGEGT. The CDR3 protein is CASSYSRQENQPQHF. CDR3 nucleotide sequence: TGTGCCAGCAGTTACTCGAGACAAGAAAATCAGCCCCAGCATTTT.

The chain combines TRBV7-9 with TRBJ1-3; possibly TRBD1 for D (6 bases). V shed 1 base and J shed 0 bases, with 10 bases lying between them. CDR3 size: 16 residues. Germline CDR1 and CDR2: SEHNR and FQNEAQ (reference sequence). The CDR3 sequence is CASSLEGQLSGNTIYF. DNA for the CDR3: TGTGCCAGCAGCTTAGAAGGACAGCTCTCTGGAAACACCATATATTTT. Using reference TRBV7-9 and TRBJ1-3 for the parts outside the CDR3, the full variable domain is DTGVSQNPRHKITKRGQNVTFRCDPISEHNRLYWYRQTLGQGPEFLTYFQNEAQLEKSRLLSDRFSAERPKGSFSTLEIQRTEQGDSAMYLCASSLEGQLSGNTIYFGEGSWLTVV.